This T cell receptor beta chain was sequenced during a study of T-cell reconstitution after alpha-beta-depleted transplantation in children. Preparation of the TCRbeta library was carried out with unique molecular identifiers. TCRdb itself ran the PCR reads through MiXCR, one entry per CDR3 protein. The sample has hundreds of thousands of distinct CDR3 sequences, over 7% seen once. Trimming took off 5 bases at V and 5 bases at J, with 18 bases between the two ends. The CDR3 consists of 15 residues. Germline CDR1 MNHEY, CDR2 SVGAGI. General study points: When one year had passed after transplant, most T-cell counts and diversity came from newly produced T cells. Some patients owed their high day-60 TCRbeta diversity to surviving recipient T cells and thymic progenitors. Alpha-beta T cells about two months after transplant reportedly derived from several hundred expanded graft clones.

Ten or more counts support this clonotype. Its antigen is undetermined. The sample was peripheral blood, taken 360 days after TCRalphabeta/CD19-depleted stem cell transplant. The chain is built from TRBV6-5 and TRBJ1-1; TRBD1 is a possible D gene (5 bases). The source of this sequence is a female patient younger than 10 who had a stem cell transplant for Fanconi anemia, so the T cells may come from the graft donor. CDR3 DNA: TGTGCCAGCAGTCGCGGCCGGGACGGGAAGACTGAAGCTTTCTTT. It is translated as CASSRGRDGKTEAFF.